This entry concerns a single TCR beta chain. This entry is derived from a study of control samples from healthy donors and cancer patients. Germline V gene sequence: CDR1 SEHNR, CDR2 FQNEAQ (reference sequence). CDR3 size: 16 residues. Trimming took 1 base from V and 6 from J, leaving 15 bases between them. Assay: immunoSEQ multiplex PCR; the TCRdb copy retains only in-frame clones and omits some. The data contain under 150,000 clones, approximately 91% of them singletons. The sequenced sample was blood. The gene calls are TRBV7-9 and TRBJ2-2, with a possible D match to TRBD2 (5 bases). This TCR came from a woman aged 30 to 39 in good health. The CDR3: CASSLGHPGTAGELFF. CDR3 in DNA: TGTGCCAGCAGCTTAGGACACCCGGGAACGGCCGGGGAGCTGTTTTTT.